Following are 27 T cell receptor beta chains from one sample sequenced in a study of blood T cell repertoires in COVID-19. Assay: immunoSEQ multiplex PCR; the TCRdb copy retains only in-frame clones and omits some. The sample includes 200,000 or so clones, approximately 89% seen only once; the top ten take around 3.7%. Sequenced input: PBMCs or T cells enriched from blood (not recorded which). These receptor sequences come from a woman aged 30 to 39 who had been exposed to COVID-19.

In DNA form, the CDR3 reads TGTGCCAGCAGCCACCCCAGGGTCACCGGGGAGCTGTTTTTT. As protein: CASSHPRVTGELFF. The rearrangement joins TRBV3-1 (or the pseudogene TRBV3-2) to TRBJ2-2, with a possible D match to TRBD1 (5 bases). The CDR3 contains 14 residues. V was cut by 3 bases and J by 4 bases, with 9 bases left in between. Germline-derived CDR1 and CDR2 are LGHDT and YNNKEL (reference sequence).

The chain is built from TRBV12-3 or TRBV12-4 and TRBJ1-5; D perhaps matches TRBD1 (6 bases). Trimming removed 5 bases at V and 1 base at J, with 6 bases between. The CDR3 loop spans 13 amino acids. The DNA of the CDR3 is TGTGCCAGCAGTGGACAGAGCAATCAGCCCCAGCATTTT. Protein product: CASSGQSNQPQHF.

This clone has only one observation. The genes are TRBV6-5 and TRBJ2-7, with TRBD2 as a possible D gene (6 bases). Germline V gene lookup returns CDR1 MNHEY and CDR2 SVGAGI. The germline V and J ends were trimmed by 2 bases and 6 bases, with 14 bases remaining between them. The CDR3 length is 14 residues. CDR3 coding DNA: TGTGCCAGCAGTTACCCAGGTGGGGGGAGCGAGCAGTACTTC. Translating gives CASSYPGGGSEQYF.

J is TRBJ2-1 and V is TRBV12-5; 9 bases are shared with TRBD2. The CDR3 is 16 amino acids. Germline CDR1 is LGHNT and CDR2 is FRNRAP. The ends lost 0 bases at V and 3 bases at J; junction bases unmatched: 3. The CDR3 protein is CASGLVAGGVYNEQFF. As DNA, the CDR3 is TGTGCTAGTGGTTTGGTAGCGGGAGGAGTCTACAATGAGCAGTTCTTC.

CDR3 coding DNA: TGTGCCAGCAGCCCGGACTCCACCGGGGAGCTGTTTTTT. Translated, it gives CASSPDSTGELFF. The gene calls are TRBV5-4 and TRBJ2-2; D might be TRBD2 (5 bases). V lost 4 bases and J lost 4, with 8 bases in between. This CDR3 has 13 residues. Germline CDR1 and CDR2: SGHNT and YYREEE (reference sequence).

This chain links TRBV5-5 with TRBJ1-2; TRBD1 aligns across 9 bases. Germline V gene lookup returns CDR1 SGHKS and CDR2 YYEKEE (reference sequence). This CDR3 spans 14 amino acids. V shed 7 bases, J shed 3 bases, and the junction held 7 bases outside the gene matches. CDR3: CASHSTGGHYGYTF. CDR3 sequence (DNA): TGTGCCAGCCACTCGACAGGGGGACACTATGGCTACACCTTC.

J is TRBJ2-4 and V is TRBV10-3; maybe TRBD1 (5 bases). Trimming cost V 5 bases and J 1 base, with 15 bases left between them. The CDR3 contains 16 residues. CDR1 and CDR2 from the germline V gene are ENHRY and SYGVKD. Here the CDR3 reads CAISNQGRDAKNIQYF. The CDR3 nucleotides read TGTGCCATCAGTAACCAGGGCAGAGATGCCAAAAACATTCAGTACTTC.

This chain joins TRBV30 and TRBJ2-2, with 8 positions matching TRBD2. Looked up from germline, CDR1 is GTSNPN and CDR2 is SVGIG (reference sequence). Trimming took 4 bases from V and 7 from J; bases not matched to a gene: 14. The CDR3 is 16 amino acids. The CDR3 nucleotides read TGTGCCTGGATCCCCCCGGGAGGGGTGTATGGCGGGGAGCTGTTTTTT. It specifies CAWIPPGGVYGGELFF.

The CDR3: CASTKQGPSYEQYF. The DNA for the CDR3 is TGTGCCAGCACCAAACAGGGCCCCTCCTACGAGCAGTACTTC. This chain links TRBV18 with TRBJ2-7, with D possibly TRBD1 on 6 matching bases. Germline V gene lookup returns CDR1 KGHSH and CDR2 LQKENI. The V end was cut by 8 bases, the J end by 0 bases, with 14 bases between. The CDR3 runs to 14 residues.

This clone was picked up one time. The rearrangement links TRBV20-1 to TRBJ2-3; D not resolved. Trimming left V 6 bases short and J 2 bases short, with 6 bases between. This CDR3 has 11 amino acids. CDR1 DFQATT and CDR2 SNEGSKA come from the germline V gene (reference sequence). The CDR3 sequence is CSATLTDTQYF. Written as DNA, the CDR3 is TGCAGTGCGACACTCACAGATACGCAGTATTTT.

V usage is TRBV10-1 and J usage is TRBJ1-6; tentatively, D is TRBD1 (5 bases). In germline, CDR1 is WNHNN, CDR2 SYGVQD (reference sequence). V was shortened by 6 bases and J by 9 bases, with 12 bases between the two germline ends. This CDR3 region has 13 residues. The CDR3 reads CASRTENPSPLHF. CDR3 sequence (DNA): TGCGCCAGCAGGACAGAAAATCCTTCACCCCTCCACTTT.

This clone has a single count. This chain joins TRBV9 and TRBJ2-2; TRBD1 might be the D (5 bases). Germline CDR1 and CDR2: SGDLS and YYNGEE. This CDR3 comprises 17 residues. The V end was cut by 3 bases, the J end by 6 bases, with 21 bases between. The CDR3 loop reads CASSAPLGPTGSGELFF. The DNA of the CDR3 is TGTGCCAGCAGCGCCCCTCTGGGGCCAACCGGCTCCGGGGAGCTGTTTTTT.

This clone was counted a single time. V and J are TRBV19 and TRBJ1-3; tentative D call: TRBD1 (5 bases). Germline V gene lookup returns CDR1 LNHDA and CDR2 SQIVND (reference sequence). V lost 7 bases to trimming and J lost 5 bases, with 18 bases between them. The CDR3 is made up of 15 amino acids. CDR3 DNA: TGTGCCAGTAAAACGGACAACACACGGAGAAACACCATATATTTT. Encoded protein: CASKTDNTRRNTIYF.

The gene calls are TRBV24-1 and TRBJ1-5, with TRBD1 identical over 9 bases. This CDR3 is built from 16 residues. Germline CDR1 and CDR2: KGHDR and SFDVKD. With 4 bases clipped from V and 3 bases from J, the junction kept 6 bases outside the gene matches. Written as DNA, the CDR3 is TGTGCCACCAGTGAGCTCAGGACAGGGGACAATCAGCCCCAGCATTTT. This codes for CATSELRTGDNQPQHF.

The chain combines TRBV5-4 with TRBJ1-2, with a weak D call TRBD1 (6 bases). CDR1 is SGHNT, CDR2 YYREEE, per germline (reference sequence). The CDR3 is 12 amino acids. V was clipped by 0 bases and J by 8 bases, with 8 bases between them. The CDR3 protein is CASSLGQGGYTF. CDR3 DNA: TGTGCCAGCAGCTTGGGGCAGGGGGGCTACACCTTC.

This chain connects TRBV5-6 to TRBJ2-1; TRBD2 matches 11 bases. The trim removed 4 bases at V and 15 bases at J, leaving 12 bases unmatched. Germline V gene sequence: CDR1 SGHDT, CDR2 YYEEEE. The CDR3 consists of 14 residues. The DNA of the CDR3 is TGTGCCAGCAGCACCCATACTAGCGGGAGTTATCCGTTCTTC. This codes for CASSTHTSGSYPFF.

The count of this clone is one. V is TRBV7-8 and J is TRBJ2-1, with TRBD2 matching over 9 bases. The CDR3 contains 21 residues. The V gene end was trimmed by 2 bases and the J gene end by 6 bases; junction bases not matched to a gene: 23. The germline gives CDR1 SGHVS, CDR2 FQNEAQ. The chain's CDR3 is CASSLTLTGRVAGVQVNEQFF. As DNA, the CDR3 is TGTGCCAGCAGCTTAACCCTAACGGGCCGTGTAGCGGGAGTTCAAGTCAATGAGCAGTTCTTC.

V and J are TRBV28 and TRBJ1-6, with D tentatively TRBD1 (5 bases). CDR3 size: 14 residues. Germline V CDR1 and CDR2: MDHEN, SYDVKM. The ends were cut back, 3 bases at V and 7 bases at J, with 10 bases in the middle. CDR3 DNA: TGTGCCAGCAGTTTTCCGGGGGGGAATTCACCCCTCCACTTT. Its translation is CASSFPGGNSPLHF.

The chain recombines TRBV25-1 with TRBJ2-5; D might be TRBD2 (6 bases). The CDR3 is 16 amino acids. V lost 4 bases and J lost 4, with 19 bases in between. Germline CDR1 and CDR2: MGHDK and SYGVNS. CDR3 coding DNA: TGTGCCAGCAGTGGCCGGGACGGGGGATACCGAGAGACCCAGTACTTC. This gives the protein CASSGRDGGYRETQYF.

The chain links TRBV5-1 to TRBJ2-2, with TRBD2 matching over 10 bases. V shed 0 bases and J 6 bases; nucleotides not matched to a gene: 8. CDR1 is SGHRS, CDR2 YFSETQ, per germline. CDR3 length equals 17 residues. This CDR3 reads CASSLGVGLAIPGELFF. In DNA form, the CDR3 reads TGCGCCAGCAGCTTGGGAGTGGGACTAGCGATCCCCGGGGAGCTGTTTTTT. Based on the CDR3 plus reference TRBV5-1 and TRBJ2-2, the full variable domain is KAGVTQTPRYLIKTRGQQVTLSCSPISGHRSVSWYQQTPGQGLQFLFEYFSETQRNKGNFPGRFSGRQFSNSRSEMNVSTLELGDSALYLCASSLGVGLAIPGELFFGEGSRLTVL.

V is TRBV7-6 and J is TRBJ1-6; perhaps TRBD1 as D (5 bases). Trimming pared 1 base from V and 9 bases from J, leaving 13 bases between. The CDR3 covers 15 residues. CDR1 SGHVS and CDR2 FNYEAQ come from the germline V gene. CDR3 amino acids: CASSLEGQVASPLHF. The CDR3 region has the DNA TGTGCCAGCAGCTTAGAGGGGCAGGTGGCTTCACCCCTCCACTTT.

This clone showed up just a few times. J is TRBJ2-1 and V is TRBV2, with unresolved D. The germline V gene has CDR1 SNHLY and CDR2 FYNNEI. The CDR3 length is 14 residues. V was pared by 7 bases and J by 0 bases, with 10 bases between. CDR3 coding DNA: TGTGCCAGCACTCTATCTAGCTCCTACAATGAGCAGTTCTTC. The encoded protein is CASTLSSSYNEQFF.

The V gene is TRBV30, the J gene TRBJ2-2; TRBD2 matches 7 bases. The germline CDR1 and CDR2 sequences are GTSNPN and SVGIG (reference sequence). J was trimmed by 7 bases and V by 0 bases; bases with no gene match: 8. The CDR3 contains 15 residues. The CDR3 here is CAWSVAGMFGGELFF. The CDR3 DNA reads TGTGCCTGGAGTGTAGCGGGAATGTTTGGCGGGGAGCTGTTTTTT. Using reference TRBV30 and TRBJ2-2 for the parts outside the CDR3, the full variable domain is SQTIHQWPATLVQPVGSPLSLECTVEGTSNPNLYWYRQAAGRGLQLLFYSVGIGQISSEVPQNLSASRPQDRQFILSSKKLLLSDSGFYLCAWSVAGMFGGELFFGEGSRLTVL.

This chain uses TRBV4-1 with TRBJ2-7; D might be TRBD2 (6 bases). The CDR3 is 17 residues long. Germline V lookup: CDR1 MGHRA, CDR2 YSYEKL. The V end was cut by 0 bases, the J end by 0 bases, with 15 bases between. The CDR3 sequence: CASSQDPRDRGSYEQYF. The CDR3 DNA reads TGCGCCAGCAGCCAAGATCCGCGGGATCGAGGCTCCTACGAGCAGTACTTC.

The chain combines TRBV19 with TRBJ2-5; 8 nucleotides align to TRBD1. CDR3 size: 13 residues. Germline V lookup: CDR1 LNHDA, CDR2 SQIVND (reference sequence). J gave up 7 bases and V 4 bases, and 5 bases lay outside the gene matches. CDR3 sequence reads: CASSTQGAGTQYF. CDR3 sequence (DNA): TGTGCCAGTAGTACGCAGGGGGCCGGGACCCAGTACTTC.

The chain carries TRBV2 and TRBJ2-7; 11 bases are a match to TRBD2. Trimming removed 10 bases from V and 2 bases from J; junction bases left unmatched: 4. The CDR3 has 13 amino acids. CDR1 and CDR2 (germline): SNHLY, FYNNEI. The CDR3 DNA reads as TGTGCCACCTCTAGCGGGAGGACCTACGAGCAGTACTTC. It translates to CATSSGRTYEQYF.

The chain is built from TRBV9 and TRBJ2-7; 11 bases align to TRBD1. Trimming removed 3 bases from V and 8 bases from J; junction bases left unmatched: 7. Germline V gene data show CDR1 as SGDLS and CDR2 as YYNGEE. The CDR3 runs to 14 residues. The DNA for the CDR3 is TGTGCCAGCAGCGGGACAGGGGGCGCGGGCCAGCAGTACTTC. Its translation is CASSGTGGAGQQYF.